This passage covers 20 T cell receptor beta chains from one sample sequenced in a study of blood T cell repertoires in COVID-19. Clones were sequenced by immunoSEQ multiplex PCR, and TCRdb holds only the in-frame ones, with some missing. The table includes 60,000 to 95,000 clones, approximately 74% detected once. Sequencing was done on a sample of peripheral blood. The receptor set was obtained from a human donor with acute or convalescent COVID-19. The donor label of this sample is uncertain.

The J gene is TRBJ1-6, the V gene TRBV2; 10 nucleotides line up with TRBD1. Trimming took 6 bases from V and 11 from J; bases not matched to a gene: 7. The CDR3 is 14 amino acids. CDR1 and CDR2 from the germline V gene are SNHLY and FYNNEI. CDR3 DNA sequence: TGTGCCAGCAGACCCGGGACAGGGGCGACACCCCTCCACTTT. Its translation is CASRPGTGATPLHF.

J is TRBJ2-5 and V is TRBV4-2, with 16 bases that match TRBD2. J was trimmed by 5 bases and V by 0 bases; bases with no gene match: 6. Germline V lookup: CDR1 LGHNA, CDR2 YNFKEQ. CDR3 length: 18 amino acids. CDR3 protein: CASSQDGTSGGARETQYF. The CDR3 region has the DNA TGTGCCAGCAGCCAAGATGGGACTAGCGGGGGGGCGAGGGAGACCCAGTACTTC.

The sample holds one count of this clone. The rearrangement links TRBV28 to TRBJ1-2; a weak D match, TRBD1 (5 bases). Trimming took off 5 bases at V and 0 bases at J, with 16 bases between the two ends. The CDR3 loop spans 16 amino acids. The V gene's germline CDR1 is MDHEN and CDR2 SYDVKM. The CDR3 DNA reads TGTGCCAGCAGTACCCAGGGAATCACATCTAACTATGGCTACACCTTC. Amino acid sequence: CASSTQGITSNYGYTF.

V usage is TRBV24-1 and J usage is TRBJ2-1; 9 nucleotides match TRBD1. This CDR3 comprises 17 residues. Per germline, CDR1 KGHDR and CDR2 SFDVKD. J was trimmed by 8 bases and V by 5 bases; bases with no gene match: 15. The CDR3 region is CATSASPGTGPPDEQFF. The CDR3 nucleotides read TGTGCCACCAGTGCCTCCCCCGGGACAGGGCCACCGGATGAGCAGTTCTTC.

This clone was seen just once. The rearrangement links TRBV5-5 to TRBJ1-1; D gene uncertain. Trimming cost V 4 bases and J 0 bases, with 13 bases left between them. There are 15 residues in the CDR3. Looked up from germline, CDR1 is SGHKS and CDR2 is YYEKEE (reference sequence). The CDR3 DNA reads TGTGCCAGCAGCCACCGACTGATCATGAACACTGAAGCTTTCTTT. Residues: CASSHRLIMNTEAFF.

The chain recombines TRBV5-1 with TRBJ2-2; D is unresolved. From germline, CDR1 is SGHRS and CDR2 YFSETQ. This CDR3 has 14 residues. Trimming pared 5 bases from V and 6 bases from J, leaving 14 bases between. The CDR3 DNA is TGCGCCAGCAGGTCCGGGTTCCCATCCGGGGAGCTGTTTTTT. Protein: CASRSGFPSGELFF.

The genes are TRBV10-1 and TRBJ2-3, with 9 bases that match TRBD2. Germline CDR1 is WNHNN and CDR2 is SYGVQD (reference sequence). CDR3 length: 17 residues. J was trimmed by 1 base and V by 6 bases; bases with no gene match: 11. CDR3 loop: CASSSGLANSGTDTQYF. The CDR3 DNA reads TGCGCCAGCAGCTCGGGACTAGCAAATTCTGGCACAGATACGCAGTATTTT.

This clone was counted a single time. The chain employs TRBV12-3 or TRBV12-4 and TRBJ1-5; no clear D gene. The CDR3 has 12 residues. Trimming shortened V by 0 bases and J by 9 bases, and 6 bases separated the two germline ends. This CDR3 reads CASSLALRPQHF. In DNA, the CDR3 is TGTGCCAGCAGTTTAGCTCTCAGGCCCCAGCATTTT.

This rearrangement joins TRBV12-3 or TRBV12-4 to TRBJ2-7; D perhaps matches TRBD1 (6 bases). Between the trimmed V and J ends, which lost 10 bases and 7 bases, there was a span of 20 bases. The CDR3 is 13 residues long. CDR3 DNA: TGTGCCACAACCCTACAGGGATTGGGGGAGCAGTACTTC. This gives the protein CATTLQGLGEQYF.

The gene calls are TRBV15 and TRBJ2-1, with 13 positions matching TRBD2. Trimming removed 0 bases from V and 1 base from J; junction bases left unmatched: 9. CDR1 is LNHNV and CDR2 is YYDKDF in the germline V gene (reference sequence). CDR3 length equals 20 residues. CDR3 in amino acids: CATSRDRVTSGRPSYNEQFF. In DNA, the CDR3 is TGTGCCACCAGCAGAGATCGGGTGACTAGCGGGAGGCCTTCCTACAATGAGCAGTTCTTC. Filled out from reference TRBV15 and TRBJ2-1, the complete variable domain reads DAMVIQNPRYQVTQFGKPVTLSCSQTLNHNVMYWYQQKSSQAPKLLFHYYDKDFNNEADTPDNFQSRRPNTSFCFLDIRSPGLGDTAMYLCATSRDRVTSGRPSYNEQFFGPGTRLTVL.

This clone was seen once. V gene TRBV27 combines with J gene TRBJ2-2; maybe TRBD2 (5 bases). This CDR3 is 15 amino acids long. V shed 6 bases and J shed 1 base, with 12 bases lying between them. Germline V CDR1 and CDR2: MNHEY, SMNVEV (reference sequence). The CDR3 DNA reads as TGTGCCAGCAGCCCCGGGGTTCTGAACACCGGGGAGCTGTTTTTT. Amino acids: CASSPGVLNTGELFF.

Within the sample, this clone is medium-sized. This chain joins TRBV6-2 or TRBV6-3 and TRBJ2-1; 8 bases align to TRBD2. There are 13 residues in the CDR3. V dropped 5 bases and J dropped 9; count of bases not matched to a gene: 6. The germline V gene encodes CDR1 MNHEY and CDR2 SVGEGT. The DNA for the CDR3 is TGTGCCAGCAGTACCCGACTAGCGCGTGAGCAGTTCTTC. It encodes CASSTRLAREQFF.

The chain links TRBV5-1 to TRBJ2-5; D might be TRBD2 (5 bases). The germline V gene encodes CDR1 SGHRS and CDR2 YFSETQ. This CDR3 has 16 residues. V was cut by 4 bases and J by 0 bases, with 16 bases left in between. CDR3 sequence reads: CASSLRGLMYQETQYF. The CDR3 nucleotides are TGCGCCAGCAGCCTCCGGGGTCTCATGTACCAAGAGACCCAGTACTTC. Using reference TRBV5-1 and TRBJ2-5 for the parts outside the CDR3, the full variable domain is KAGVTQTPRYLIKTRGQQVTLSCSPISGHRSVSWYQQTPGQGLQFLFEYFSETQRNKGNFPGRFSGRQFSNSRSEMNVSTLELGDSALYLCASSLRGLMYQETQYFGPGTRLLVL.

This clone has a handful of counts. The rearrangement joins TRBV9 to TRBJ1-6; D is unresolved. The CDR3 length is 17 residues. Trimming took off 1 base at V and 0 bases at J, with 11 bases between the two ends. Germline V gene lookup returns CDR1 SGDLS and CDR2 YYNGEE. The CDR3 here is CASSVNSFASYNSPLHF. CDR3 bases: TGTGCCAGCAGCGTAAATAGCTTCGCCTCCTATAATTCACCCCTCCACTTT.

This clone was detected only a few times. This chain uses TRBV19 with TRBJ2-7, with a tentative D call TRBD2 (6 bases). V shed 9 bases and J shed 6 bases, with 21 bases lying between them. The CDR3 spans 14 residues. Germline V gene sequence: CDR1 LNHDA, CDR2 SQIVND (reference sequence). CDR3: CASPMAGTVAEQYF. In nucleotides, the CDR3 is TGTGCCAGCCCGATGGCGGGAACGGTGGCCGAGCAGTACTTC.

This CDR3 is CASSFPTGGNSPLHF. DNA for the CDR3: TGTGCCAGCAGCTTCCCGACAGGCGGAAATTCACCCCTCCACTTT. The V call is TRBV11-2, the J call TRBJ1-6; perhaps TRBD1 as D (6 bases). CDR3 length equals 15 residues. Trimming took off 3 bases at V and 7 bases at J, with 13 bases between the two ends. Germline CDR1 is SGHAT and CDR2 is FQNNGV.

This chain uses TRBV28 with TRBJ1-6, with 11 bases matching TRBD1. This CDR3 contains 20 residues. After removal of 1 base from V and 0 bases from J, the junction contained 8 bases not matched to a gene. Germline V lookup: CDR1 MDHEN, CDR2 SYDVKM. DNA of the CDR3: TGTGCCAGCAGTTTATCCGGGACAGGGGGATTAAGCTCCTATAATTCACCCCTCCACTTT. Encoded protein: CASSLSGTGGLSSYNSPLHF. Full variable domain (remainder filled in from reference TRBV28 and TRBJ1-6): DVKVTQSSRYLVKRTGEKVFLECVQDMDHENMFWYRQDPGLGLRLIYFSYDVKMKEKGDIPEGYSVSREKKERFSLILESASTNQTSMYLCASSLSGTGGLSSYNSPLHFGNGTRLTVT.

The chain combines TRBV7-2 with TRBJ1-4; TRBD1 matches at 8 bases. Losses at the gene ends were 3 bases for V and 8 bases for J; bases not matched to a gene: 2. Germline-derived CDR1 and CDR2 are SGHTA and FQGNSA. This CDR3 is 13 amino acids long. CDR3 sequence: CASSFTGGEKLFF. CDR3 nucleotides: TGTGCCAGCAGCTTCACAGGGGGGGAAAAACTGTTTTTT.

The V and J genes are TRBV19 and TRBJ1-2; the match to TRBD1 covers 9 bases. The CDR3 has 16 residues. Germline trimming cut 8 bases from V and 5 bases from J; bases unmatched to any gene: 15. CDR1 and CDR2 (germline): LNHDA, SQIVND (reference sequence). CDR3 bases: TGTGCCAGTCATCCCCCCCCGGGACAGGGATGGTATGGCTACACCTTC. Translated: CASHPPPGQGWYGYTF. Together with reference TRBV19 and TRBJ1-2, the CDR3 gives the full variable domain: DGGITQSPKYLFRKEGQNVTLSCEQNLNHDAMYWYRQDPGQGLRLIYYSQIVNDFQKGDIAEGYSVSREKKESFPLTVTSAQKNPTAFYLCASHPPPGQGWYGYTFGSGTRLTVV.

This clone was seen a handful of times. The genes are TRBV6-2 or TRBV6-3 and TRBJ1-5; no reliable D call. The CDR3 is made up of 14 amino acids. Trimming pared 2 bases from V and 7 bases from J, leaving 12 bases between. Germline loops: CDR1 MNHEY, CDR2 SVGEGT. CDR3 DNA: TGTGCCAGCAGTTACAGGACTTCTTGGCAGCCCCAGCATTTT. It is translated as CASSYRTSWQPQHF.